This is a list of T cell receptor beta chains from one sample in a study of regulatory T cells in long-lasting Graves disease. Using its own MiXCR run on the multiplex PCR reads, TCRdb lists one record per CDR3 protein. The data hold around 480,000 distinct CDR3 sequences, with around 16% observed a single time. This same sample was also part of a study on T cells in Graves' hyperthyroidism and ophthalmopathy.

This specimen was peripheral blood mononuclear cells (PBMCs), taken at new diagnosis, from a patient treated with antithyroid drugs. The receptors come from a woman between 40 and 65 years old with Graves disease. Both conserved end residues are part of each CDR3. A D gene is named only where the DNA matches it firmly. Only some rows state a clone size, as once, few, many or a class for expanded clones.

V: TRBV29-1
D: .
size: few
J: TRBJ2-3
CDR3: CSADLRGSDTDTQYF
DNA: TGCAGCGCCGATCTTAGGGGCAGCGACACAGATACGCAGTATTTT

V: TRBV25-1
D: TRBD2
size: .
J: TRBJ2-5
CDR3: CASSPAWGGGETQYF
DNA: TGTGCCAGCAGCCCGGCCTGGGGGGGGGGGGAGACCCAGTACTTC

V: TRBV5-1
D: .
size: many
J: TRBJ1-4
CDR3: CASSLGQGNEKLFF
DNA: TGTGCCAGCAGCTTGGGGCAGGGCAATGAAAAACTGTTTTTT

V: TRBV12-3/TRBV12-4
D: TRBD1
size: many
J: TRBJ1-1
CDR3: CASSFGQGVDTEAFF
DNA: TGTGCCAGCAGTTTTGGACAGGGGGTTGACACTGAAGCTTTCTTT

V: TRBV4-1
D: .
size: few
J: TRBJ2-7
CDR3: CASSQAETYEQYF
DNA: TGCGCCAGCAGCCAAGCTGAAACCTACGAGCAGTACTTC

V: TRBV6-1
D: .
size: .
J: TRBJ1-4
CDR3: CASSPPATEKLFF
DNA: TGTGCCAGCAGTCCCCCTGCTACCGAAAAACTGTTTTTT

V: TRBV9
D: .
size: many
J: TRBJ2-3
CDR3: CASSPLRGGEGTDTQYF
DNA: TGTGCCAGCAGCCCCCTTCGTGGGGGCGAGGGCACAGATACGCAGTATTTT

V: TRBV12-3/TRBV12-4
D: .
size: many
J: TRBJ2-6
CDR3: CASILSGANVLTF
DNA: TGTGCCAGCATCCTGTCTGGGGCCAACGTCCTGACTTTC

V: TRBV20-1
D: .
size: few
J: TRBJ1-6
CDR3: CSASDGGNSSPLHF
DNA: TGCAGTGCTAGCGATGGGGGAAATAGTTCACCCCTCCACTTT

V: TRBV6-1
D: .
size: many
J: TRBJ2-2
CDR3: CASSPRATGELFF
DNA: TGTGCCAGCAGTCCGAGGGCCACCGGGGAGCTGTTTTTT

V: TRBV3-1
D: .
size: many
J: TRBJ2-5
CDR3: CASSQRGELAQETQYF
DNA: TGTGCCAGCAGCCAAAGAGGGGAACTAGCTCAAGAGACCCAGTACTTC

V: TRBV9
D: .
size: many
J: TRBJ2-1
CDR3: CASSVITGDLYNEQFF
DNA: TGTGCCAGCAGCGTTATAACAGGGGACTTATACAATGAGCAGTTCTTC

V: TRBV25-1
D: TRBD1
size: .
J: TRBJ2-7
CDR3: CASTGGGYEQYF
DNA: TGTGCCAGCACAGGGGGCGGATACGAGCAGTACTTC

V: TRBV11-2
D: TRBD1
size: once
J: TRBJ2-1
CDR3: CASSSRGKDRGSYNEQFF
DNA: TGTGCCAGCAGCTCCCGGGGAAAGGACAGGGGCTCCTACAATGAGCAGTTCTTC

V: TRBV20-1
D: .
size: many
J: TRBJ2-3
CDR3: CSAREGPSTDTQYF
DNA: TGCAGTGCTAGAGAGGGGCCTAGCACAGATACGCAGTATTTT

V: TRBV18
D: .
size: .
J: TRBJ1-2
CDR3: CASSPPSTRDRYGYTF
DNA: TGTGCCAGCTCACCACCTTCAACCCGTGACAGATATGGCTACACCTTC

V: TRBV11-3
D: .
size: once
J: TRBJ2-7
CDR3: CASTRDTYEQYF
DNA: TGTGCCAGCACCAGGGATACCTACGAGCAGTACTTC

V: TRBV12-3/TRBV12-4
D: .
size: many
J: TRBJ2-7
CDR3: CASSPPAGRGLGYEQYF
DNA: TGTGCCAGCAGCCCCCCGGCGGGAAGGGGGCTTGGGTACGAGCAGTACTTC

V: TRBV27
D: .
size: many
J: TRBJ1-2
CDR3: CASSFGVGGGYGYTF
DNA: TGTGCCAGCAGTTTTGGTGTCGGAGGGGGCTATGGCTACACCTTC

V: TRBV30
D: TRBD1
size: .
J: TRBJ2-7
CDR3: CAWRTNLGTGNRYEQYF
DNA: TGTGCCTGGAGGACAAACCTCGGGACAGGGAATCGCTACGAGCAGTACTTC

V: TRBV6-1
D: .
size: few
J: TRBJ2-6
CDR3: CASGKGKSSGANVLTF
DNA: TGTGCCAGCGGAAAGGGGAAGAGCTCTGGGGCCAACGTCCTGACTTTC

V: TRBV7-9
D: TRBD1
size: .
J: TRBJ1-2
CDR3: CASSLGQGFSWGYTF
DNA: TGTGCCAGCAGCTTGGGACAGGGCTTTTCGTGGGGCTACACCTTC

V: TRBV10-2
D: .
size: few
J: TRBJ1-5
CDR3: CASRGGFQPQHF
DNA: TGCGCCAGCAGGGGCGGGTTTCAGCCCCAGCATTTT

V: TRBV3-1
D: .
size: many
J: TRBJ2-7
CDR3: CASSSTGFGIYEQYF
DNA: TGTGCCAGCAGCTCTACAGGGTTTGGGATCTACGAGCAGTACTTC

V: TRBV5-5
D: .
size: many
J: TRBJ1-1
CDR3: CASSFSGGGGTVNTEAFF
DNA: TGTGCCAGCAGCTTTTCGGGGGGAGGGGGGACGGTGAACACTGAAGCTTTCTTT

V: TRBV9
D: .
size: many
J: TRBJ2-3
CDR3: CASSVSPLTDTQYF
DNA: TGTGCCAGCAGCGTAAGCCCCTTGACAGATACGCAGTATTTT

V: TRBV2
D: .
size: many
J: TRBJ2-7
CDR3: CASSEDYEQYF
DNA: TGTGCCAGCAGTGAAGATTACGAGCAGTACTTC

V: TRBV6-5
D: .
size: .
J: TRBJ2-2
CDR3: CASSYSRDSSTNTGELFF
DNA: TGTGCCAGCAGTTACTCACGCGACAGCTCAACGAACACCGGGGAGCTGTTTTTT

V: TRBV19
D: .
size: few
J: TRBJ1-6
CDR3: CASSIGGSYNSPLHF
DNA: TGTGCCAGTAGTATAGGGGGTTCCTATAATTCACCCCTCCACTTT

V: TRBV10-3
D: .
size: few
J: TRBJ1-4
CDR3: CAISPNREGNEKLFF
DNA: TGTGCCATCAGCCCTAACAGGGAGGGTAATGAAAAACTGTTTTTT

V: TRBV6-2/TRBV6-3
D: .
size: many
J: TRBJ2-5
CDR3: CASSYSKLAPRRVETQYF
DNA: TGTGCCAGCAGTTACTCGAAGTTAGCCCCCAGGCGGGTTGAGACCCAGTACTTC

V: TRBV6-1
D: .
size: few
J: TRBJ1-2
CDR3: CASSARNLDGYTF
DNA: TGTGCCAGCAGCGCACGGAATCTTGATGGCTACACCTTC

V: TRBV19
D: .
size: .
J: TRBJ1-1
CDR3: CASSIMAANTEAFF
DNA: TGTGCCAGTAGTATCATGGCAGCGAACACTGAAGCTTTCTTT

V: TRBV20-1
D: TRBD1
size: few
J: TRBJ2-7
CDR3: CSASPGQGGLNEQYF
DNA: TGCAGTGCTAGTCCAGGACAGGGGGGTCTCAATGAGCAGTACTTC

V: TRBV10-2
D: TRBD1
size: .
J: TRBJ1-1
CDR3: CASSERQGAEAFF
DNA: TGCGCCAGCAGTGAGAGACAGGGGGCTGAAGCTTTCTTT

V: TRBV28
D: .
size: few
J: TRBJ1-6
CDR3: CASSSQGRHNSPLHF
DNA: TGTGCCAGCAGTTCTCAGGGACGTCATAATTCACCCCTCCACTTT

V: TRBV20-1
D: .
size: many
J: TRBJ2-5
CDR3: CSSPYRETQYF
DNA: TGCAGCTCGCCTTACCGAGAGACCCAGTACTTC

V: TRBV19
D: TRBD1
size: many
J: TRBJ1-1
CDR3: CASSVQGVNTEAFF
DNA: TGTGCCAGTAGCGTACAGGGGGTGAACACTGAAGCTTTCTTT

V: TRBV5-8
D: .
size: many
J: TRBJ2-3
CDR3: CASRAESDTQYF
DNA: TGTGCCAGCAGGGCTGAGTCAGATACGCAGTATTTT

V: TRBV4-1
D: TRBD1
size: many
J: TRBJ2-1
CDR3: CASSQGGTAQFF
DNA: TGCGCCAGCAGCCAAGGGGGGACAGCGCAGTTCTTC

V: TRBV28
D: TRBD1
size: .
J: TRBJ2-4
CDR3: CASSPPGTVTIQYF
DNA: TGTGCCAGCAGTCCTCCTGGGACAGTTACCATTCAGTACTTC

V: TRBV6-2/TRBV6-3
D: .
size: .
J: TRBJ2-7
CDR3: CASSEGRFHEQYF
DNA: TGTGCCAGCAGTGAAGGCCGATTCCACGAGCAGTACTTC

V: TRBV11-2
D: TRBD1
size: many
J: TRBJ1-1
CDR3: CASSLDGTGTEAFF
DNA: TGTGCCAGCAGCTTAGACGGGACAGGGACTGAAGCTTTCTTT

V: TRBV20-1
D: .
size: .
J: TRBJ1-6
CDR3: CSARAQGNQNSPLHF
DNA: TGCAGTGCTAGAGCGCAAGGAAACCAGAATTCACCCCTCCACTTT

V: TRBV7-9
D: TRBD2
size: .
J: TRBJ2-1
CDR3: CASSAAPAGGYDEQFF
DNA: TGTGCCAGCAGCGCAGCTCCAGCGGGGGGGTATGATGAGCAGTTCTTC

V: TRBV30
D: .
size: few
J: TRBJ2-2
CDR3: CAWSITGELFF
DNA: TGTGCCTGGAGTATAACCGGGGAGCTGTTTTTT

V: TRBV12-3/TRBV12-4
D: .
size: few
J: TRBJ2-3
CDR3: CASRGSSSTDTQYF
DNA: TGTGCCAGCCGGGGGAGCTCTAGCACAGATACGCAGTATTTT

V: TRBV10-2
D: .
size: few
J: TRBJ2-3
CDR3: CASSELSGGTDTQYF
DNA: TGCGCCAGCAGTGAGCTGTCAGGGGGCACAGATACGCAGTATTTT

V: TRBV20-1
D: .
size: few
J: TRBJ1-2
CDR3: CSAFLESYGYTF
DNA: TGCAGTGCTTTTTTGGAATCCTATGGCTACACCTTC

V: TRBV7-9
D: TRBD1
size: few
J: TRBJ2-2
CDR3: CACRQGGNTGELFF
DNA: TGTGCCTGCAGACAGGGGGGAAACACCGGGGAGCTGTTTTTT

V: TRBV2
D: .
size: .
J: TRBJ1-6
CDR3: CASSLIHYNSPLHF
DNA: TGTGCCAGCAGTTTGATTCACTATAATTCACCCCTCCACTTT

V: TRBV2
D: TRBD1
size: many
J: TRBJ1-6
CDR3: CASSEQGTGDSPLHF
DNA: TGTGCCAGCAGTGAACAGGGGACAGGGGACTCACCCCTCCACTTT

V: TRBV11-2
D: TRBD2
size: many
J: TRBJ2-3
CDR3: CASRVAGGSTDTQYF
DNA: TGTGCCAGCAGGGTAGCGGGCGGTAGCACAGATACGCAGTATTTT

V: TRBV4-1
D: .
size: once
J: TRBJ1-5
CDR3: CASSLLLQVSNQPQHF
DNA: TGCGCCAGCAGCCTGCTTTTACAGGTTAGCAATCAGCCCCAGCATTTT

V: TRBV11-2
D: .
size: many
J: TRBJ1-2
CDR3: CASSSNRDGGYTF
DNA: TGTGCCAGCAGCTCCAACAGGGATGGTGGCTACACCTTC

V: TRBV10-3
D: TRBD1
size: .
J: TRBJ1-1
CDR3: CAISPDRGLGNTEAFF
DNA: TGTGCCATCAGTCCGGACAGGGGGCTAGGGAACACTGAAGCTTTCTTT

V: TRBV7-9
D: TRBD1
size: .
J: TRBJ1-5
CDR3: CASSSNVQGTGVQPQHF
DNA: TGTGCCAGCAGCTCAAACGTACAGGGGACAGGGGTCCAGCCCCAGCATTTT

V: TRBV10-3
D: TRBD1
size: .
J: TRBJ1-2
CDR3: CAISEGFKGAYGYTF
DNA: TGTGCCATCAGTGAGGGGTTTAAGGGGGCGTACGGCTACACCTTC

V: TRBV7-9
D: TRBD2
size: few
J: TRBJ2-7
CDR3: CASSPDPGLAGFGYF
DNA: TGTGCCAGCAGCCCCGACCCGGGACTAGCGGGCTTTGGGTACTTC

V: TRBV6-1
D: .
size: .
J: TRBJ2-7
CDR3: CASTNRVGWHEQYF
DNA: TGTGCCAGCACGAATCGAGTAGGGTGGCACGAGCAGTACTTC